Here is one T cell receptor (beta chain) with its context. Its antigen is not identified. The data derive from a study of T cell responses to AZD1222 COVID-19 vaccine. Here immunoSEQ multiplex PCR was the method, and the copy in TCRdb shows in-frame clones only, minus some. The sample lists approximately 180,000 clones, 88% occurring once. Study-wide findings and caveats: Among AZD1222 vaccinees, only five or six were seropositive at baseline. Mapped onto spike, vaccine-associated CD4 TCRs spanned it and were dominant at 160-218 and 743-854.

CDR3 length: 17 residues. CDR1 is ENHRY, CDR2 SYGVKD, per germline. V lost 2 bases and J lost 6; bases outside the gene matches: 7. The sequencing used peripheral blood, collected 28 days after the second AZD1222 dose. The TCR was taken from an adult who received the AZD1222 COVID-19 vaccine. The chain uses TRBV10-3 and TRBJ2-2; 12 positions agree with TRBD1. In DNA, the CDR3 is TGTGCCATCAGTGAGGCCCCGGGACAGGGGGCGGCCGGGGAGCTGTTTTTT. It translates to CAISEAPGQGAAGELFF.